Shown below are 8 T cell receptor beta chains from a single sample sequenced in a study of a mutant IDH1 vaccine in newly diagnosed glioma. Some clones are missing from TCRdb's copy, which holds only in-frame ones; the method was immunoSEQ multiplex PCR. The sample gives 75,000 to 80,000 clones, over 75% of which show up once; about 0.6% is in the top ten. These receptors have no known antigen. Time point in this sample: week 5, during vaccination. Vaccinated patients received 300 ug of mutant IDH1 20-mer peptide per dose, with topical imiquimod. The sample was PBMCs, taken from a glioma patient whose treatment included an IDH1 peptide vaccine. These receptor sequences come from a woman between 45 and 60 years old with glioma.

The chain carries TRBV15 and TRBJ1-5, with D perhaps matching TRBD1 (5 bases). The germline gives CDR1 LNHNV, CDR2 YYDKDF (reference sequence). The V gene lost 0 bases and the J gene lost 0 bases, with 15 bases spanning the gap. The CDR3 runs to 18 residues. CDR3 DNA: TGTGCCACCAGCAGAGATGAGGACACCGCCTATAGCAATCAGCCCCAGCATTTT. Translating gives CATSRDEDTAYSNQPQHF.

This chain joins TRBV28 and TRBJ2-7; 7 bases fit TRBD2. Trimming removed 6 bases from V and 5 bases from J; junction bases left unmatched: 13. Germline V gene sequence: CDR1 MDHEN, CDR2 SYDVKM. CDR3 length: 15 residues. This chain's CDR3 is CASSSPTREVNEQYF. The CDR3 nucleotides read TGTGCCAGCAGCTCCCCGACCCGGGAGGTCAACGAGCAGTACTTC.

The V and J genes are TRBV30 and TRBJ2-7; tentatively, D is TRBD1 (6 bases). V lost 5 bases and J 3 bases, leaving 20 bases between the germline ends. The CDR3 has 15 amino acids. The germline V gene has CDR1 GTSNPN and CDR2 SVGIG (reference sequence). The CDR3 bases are TGTGCCTGGGGAACTGTACAGGGTATAGGCTACGAGCAGTACTTC. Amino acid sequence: CAWGTVQGIGYEQYF.

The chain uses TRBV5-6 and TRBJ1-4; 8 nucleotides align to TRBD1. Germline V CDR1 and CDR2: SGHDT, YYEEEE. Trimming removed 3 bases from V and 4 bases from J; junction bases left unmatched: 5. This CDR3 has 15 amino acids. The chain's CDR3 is CASSSPTGVNEKLFF. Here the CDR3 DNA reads TGTGCCAGCAGCTCCCCGACAGGGGTTAATGAAAAACTGTTTTTT.

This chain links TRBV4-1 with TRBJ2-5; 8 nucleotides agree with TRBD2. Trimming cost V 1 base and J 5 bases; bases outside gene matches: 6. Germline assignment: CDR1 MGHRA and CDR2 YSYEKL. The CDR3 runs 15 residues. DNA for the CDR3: TGCGCCAGCAGCCAAGTGGGACTAGTGTTGGAGACCCAGTACTTC. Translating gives CASSQVGLVLETQYF.

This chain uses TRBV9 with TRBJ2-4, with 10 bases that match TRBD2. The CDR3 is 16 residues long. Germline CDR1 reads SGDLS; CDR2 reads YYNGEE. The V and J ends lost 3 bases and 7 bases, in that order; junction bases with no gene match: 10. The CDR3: CASSGPLAGEENIQYF. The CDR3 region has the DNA TGTGCCAGCAGCGGACCTCTAGCGGGAGAGGAGAACATTCAGTACTTC.

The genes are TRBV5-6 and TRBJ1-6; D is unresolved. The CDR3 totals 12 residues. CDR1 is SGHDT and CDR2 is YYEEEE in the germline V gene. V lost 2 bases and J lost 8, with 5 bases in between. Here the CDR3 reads CASSLSHSPLHF. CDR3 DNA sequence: TGTGCCAGCAGCTTATCTCATTCACCCCTCCACTTT.

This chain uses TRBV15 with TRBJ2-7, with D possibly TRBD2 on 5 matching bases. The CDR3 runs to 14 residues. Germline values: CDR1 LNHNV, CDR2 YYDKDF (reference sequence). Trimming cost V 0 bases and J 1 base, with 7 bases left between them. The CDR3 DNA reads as TGTGCCACCAGCAGAGATCGGGGATCCTACGAGCAGTACTTC. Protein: CATSRDRGSYEQYF.